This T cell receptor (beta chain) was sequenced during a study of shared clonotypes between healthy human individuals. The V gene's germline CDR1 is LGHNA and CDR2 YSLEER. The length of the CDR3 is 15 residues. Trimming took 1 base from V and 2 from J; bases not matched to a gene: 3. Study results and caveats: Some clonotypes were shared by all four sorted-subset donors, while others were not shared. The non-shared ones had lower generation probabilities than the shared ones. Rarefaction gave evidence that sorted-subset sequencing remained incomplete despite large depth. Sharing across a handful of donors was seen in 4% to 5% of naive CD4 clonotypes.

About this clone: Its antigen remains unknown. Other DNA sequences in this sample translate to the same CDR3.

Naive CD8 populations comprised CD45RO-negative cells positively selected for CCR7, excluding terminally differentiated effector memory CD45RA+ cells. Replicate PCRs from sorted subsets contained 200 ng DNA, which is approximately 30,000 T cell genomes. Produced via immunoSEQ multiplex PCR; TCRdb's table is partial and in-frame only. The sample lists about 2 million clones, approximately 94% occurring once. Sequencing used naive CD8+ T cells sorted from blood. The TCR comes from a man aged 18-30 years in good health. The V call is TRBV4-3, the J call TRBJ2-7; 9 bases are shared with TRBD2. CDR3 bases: TGCGCCAGCAGCCAAGGTTTAGCGGGAGCCTACGAGCAGTACTTC. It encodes CASSQGLAGAYEQYF.